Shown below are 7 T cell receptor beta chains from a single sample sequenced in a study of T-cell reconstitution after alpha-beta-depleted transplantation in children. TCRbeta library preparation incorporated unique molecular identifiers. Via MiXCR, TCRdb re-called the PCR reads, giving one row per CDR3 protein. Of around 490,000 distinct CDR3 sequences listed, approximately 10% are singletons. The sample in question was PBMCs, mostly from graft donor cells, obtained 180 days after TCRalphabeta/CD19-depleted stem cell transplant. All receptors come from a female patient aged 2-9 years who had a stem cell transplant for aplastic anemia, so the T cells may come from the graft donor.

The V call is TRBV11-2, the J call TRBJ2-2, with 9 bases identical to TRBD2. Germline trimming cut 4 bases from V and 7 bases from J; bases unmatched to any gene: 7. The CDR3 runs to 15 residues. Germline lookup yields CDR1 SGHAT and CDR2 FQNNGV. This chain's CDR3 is CASSYSGRRIGELFF. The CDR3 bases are TGTGCCAGCAGCTATAGCGGGAGACGGATCGGGGAGCTGTTTTTT. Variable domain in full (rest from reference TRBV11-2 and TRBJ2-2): EAGVAQSPRYKIIEKRQSVAFWCNPISGHATLYWYQQILGQGPKLLIQFQNNGVVDDSQLPKDRFSAERLKGVDSTLKIQPAKLEDSAVYLCASSYSGRRIGELFFGEGSRLTVL.

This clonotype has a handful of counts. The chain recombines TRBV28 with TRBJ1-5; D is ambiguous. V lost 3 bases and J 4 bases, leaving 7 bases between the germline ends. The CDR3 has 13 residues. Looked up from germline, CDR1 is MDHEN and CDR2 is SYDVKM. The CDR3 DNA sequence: TGTGCCAGCAGTTTTTGGGAAAATCAGCCCCAGCATTTT. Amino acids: CASSFWENQPQHF.

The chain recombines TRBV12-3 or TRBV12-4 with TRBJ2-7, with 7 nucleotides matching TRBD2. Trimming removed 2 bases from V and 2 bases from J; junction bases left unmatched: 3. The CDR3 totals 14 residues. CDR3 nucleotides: TGTGCCAGCAGTTTAACCAGCGGGGCCTACGAGCAGTACGTC. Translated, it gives CASSLTSGAYEQYV.

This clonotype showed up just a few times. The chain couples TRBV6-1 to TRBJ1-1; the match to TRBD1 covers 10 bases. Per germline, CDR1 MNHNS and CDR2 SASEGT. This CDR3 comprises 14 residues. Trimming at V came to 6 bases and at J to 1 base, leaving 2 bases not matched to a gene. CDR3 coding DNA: TGTGCCAGCAGGGACAGGGGGGGGAACACTGAAGCTTTCTTT. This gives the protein CASRDRGGNTEAFF.

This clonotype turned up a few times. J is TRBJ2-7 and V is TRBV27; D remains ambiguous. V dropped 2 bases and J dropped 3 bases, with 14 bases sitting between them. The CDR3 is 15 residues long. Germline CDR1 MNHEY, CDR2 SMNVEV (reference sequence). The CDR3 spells CASSLARYPFYEQYF. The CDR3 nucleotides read TGTGCCAGCAGTTTAGCCCGGTACCCATTCTACGAGCAGTACTTC.

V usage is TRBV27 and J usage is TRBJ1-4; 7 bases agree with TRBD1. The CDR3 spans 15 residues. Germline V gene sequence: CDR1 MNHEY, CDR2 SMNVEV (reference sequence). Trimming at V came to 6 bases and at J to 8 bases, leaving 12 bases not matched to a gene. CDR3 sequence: CASSLISRDSEKLFF. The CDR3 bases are TGTGCCAGCAGCCTTATTAGCCGGGACAGCGAAAAACTGTTTTTT.

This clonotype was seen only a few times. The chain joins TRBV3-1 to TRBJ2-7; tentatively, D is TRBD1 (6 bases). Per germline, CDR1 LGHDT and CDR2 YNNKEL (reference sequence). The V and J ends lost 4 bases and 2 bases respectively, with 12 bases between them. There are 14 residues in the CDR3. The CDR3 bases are TGTGCCAGCAGCCCCGACAGGCCACCCTACGAGCAGTACGTC. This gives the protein CASSPDRPPYEQYV.